This T cell receptor (beta chain) appears in the sequencing data of a study of blood T cell repertoires in COVID-19. Study-wide background: Sites in the United States, Italy and Spain provided acute and convalescent COVID-19 samples.

The V end lost 8 bases, the J end lost 4 bases, and 15 bases lay between the germline ends. The CDR3 sequence is 14 residues long. Germline values: CDR1 MDHEN, CDR2 SYDVKM. The table came from immunoSEQ multiplex PCR; TCRdb's copy has only in-frame clones and leaves some out. The table records 100,000 to 150,000 clones, around 89% of them present only once. The J gene is TRBJ1-5, the V gene TRBV28, with a possible D match to TRBD1 (6 bases). The source of this sequence is a man between 65 and 85 years old with active or convalescent COVID-19. The sample comprised peripheral blood. The DNA for the CDR3 is TGTGCCAGCGGGGGCGCCAGCCTTAATCAGCCCCAGCATTTT. Translation: CASGGASLNQPQHF.